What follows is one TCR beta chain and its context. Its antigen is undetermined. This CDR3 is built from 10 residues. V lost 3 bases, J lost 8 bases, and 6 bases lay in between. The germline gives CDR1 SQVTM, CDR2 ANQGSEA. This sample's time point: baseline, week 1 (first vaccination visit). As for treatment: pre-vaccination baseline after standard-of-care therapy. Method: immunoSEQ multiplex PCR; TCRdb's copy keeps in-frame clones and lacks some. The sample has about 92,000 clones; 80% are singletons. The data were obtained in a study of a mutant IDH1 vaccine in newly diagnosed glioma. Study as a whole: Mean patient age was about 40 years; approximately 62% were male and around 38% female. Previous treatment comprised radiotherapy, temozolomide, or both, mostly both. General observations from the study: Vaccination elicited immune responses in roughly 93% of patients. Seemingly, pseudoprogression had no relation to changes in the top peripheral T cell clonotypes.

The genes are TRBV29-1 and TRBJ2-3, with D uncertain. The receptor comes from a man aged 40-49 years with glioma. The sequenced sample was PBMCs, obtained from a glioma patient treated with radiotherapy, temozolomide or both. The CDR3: CSVDLGTQYF. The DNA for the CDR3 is TGCAGCGTTGACTTAGGTACGCAGTATTTT.